This paragraph reports one T cell receptor beta chain. The sample is drawn from a study of T cell changes during pregnancy in multiple sclerosis. Germline loops: CDR1 SNHLY, CDR2 FYNNEI. V shed 7 bases and J shed 2 bases, with 11 bases lying between them. CDR3 length: 14 residues. Method: immunoSEQ multiplex PCR; TCRdb's copy keeps in-frame clones and lacks some. The sample shows 90,000 to 95,000 clones, approximately 90% of them seen only once. The gene calls are TRBV2 and TRBJ2-2; the D gene is possibly TRBD1 (6 bases). This receptor was obtained from a female donor with multiple sclerosis, enrolled in a pregnancy study. Here the sequenced sample was peripheral blood, taken before pregnancy. CDR3 DNA sequence: TGTGCCAGCATCGACAGGCGAAACACCGGGGAGCTGTTTTTT. Amino acid sequence: CASIDRRNTGELFF.